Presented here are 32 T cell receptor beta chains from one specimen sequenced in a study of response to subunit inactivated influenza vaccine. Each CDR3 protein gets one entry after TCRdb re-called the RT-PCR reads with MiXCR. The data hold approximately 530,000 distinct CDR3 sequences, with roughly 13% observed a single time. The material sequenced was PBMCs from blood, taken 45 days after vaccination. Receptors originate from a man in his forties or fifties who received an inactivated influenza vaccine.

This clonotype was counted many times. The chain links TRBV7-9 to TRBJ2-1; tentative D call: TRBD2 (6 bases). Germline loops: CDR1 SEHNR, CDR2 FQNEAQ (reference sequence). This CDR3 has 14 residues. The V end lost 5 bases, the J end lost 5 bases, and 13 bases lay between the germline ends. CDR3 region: CASSPGVQNNEQFF. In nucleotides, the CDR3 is TGTGCCAGCAGCCCGGGAGTACAAAACAATGAGCAGTTCTTC.

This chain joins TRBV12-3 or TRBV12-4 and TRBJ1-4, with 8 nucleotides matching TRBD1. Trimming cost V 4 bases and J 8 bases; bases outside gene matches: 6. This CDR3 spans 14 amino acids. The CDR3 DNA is TGTGCCAGCAGTTCGGACAGGGTCGACGAAAAACTGTTTTTT. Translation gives CASSSDRVDEKLFF.

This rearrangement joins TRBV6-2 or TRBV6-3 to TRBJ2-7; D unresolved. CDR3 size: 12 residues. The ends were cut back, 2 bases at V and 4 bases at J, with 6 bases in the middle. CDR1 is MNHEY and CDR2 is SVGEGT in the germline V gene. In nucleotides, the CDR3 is TGTGCCAGCAGTTACGTCAGGTACGAGCAGTACTTC. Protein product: CASSYVRYEQYF.

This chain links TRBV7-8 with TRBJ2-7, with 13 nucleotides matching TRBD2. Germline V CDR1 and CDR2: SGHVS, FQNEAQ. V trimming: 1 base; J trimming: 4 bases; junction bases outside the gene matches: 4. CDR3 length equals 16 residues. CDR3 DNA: TGTGCCAGCAGCTTAGAGGGACTAGCGGGACTTTACGAGCAGTACTTC. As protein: CASSLEGLAGLYEQYF.

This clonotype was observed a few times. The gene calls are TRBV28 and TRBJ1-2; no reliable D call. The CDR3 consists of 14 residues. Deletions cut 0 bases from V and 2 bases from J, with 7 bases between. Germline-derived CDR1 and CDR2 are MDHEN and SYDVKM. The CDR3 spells CASSLWAGNYGYTF. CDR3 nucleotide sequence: TGTGCCAGCAGTTTATGGGCAGGCAACTATGGCTACACCTTC.

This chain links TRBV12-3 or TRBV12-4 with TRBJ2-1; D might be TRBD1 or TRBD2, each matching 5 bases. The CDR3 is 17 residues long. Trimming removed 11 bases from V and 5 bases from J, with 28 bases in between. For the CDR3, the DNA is TGTGCCCTCTGTTTAGCGCTAAATAGGGGCGCCGACAATGAGCAGTTCTTC. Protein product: CALCLALNRGADNEQFF.

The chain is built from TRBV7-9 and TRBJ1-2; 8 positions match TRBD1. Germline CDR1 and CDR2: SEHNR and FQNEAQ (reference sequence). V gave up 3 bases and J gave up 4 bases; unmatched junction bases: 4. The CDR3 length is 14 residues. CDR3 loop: CASSLTGDSYGYTF. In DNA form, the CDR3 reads TGTGCCAGCAGCTTGACAGGGGATTCCTATGGCTACACCTTC.

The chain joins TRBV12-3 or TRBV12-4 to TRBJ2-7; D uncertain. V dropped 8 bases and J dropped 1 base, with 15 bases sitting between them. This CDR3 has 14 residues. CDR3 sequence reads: CASSLGGVSYEQYF. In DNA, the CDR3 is TGTGCCAGCTCCCTAGGTGGCGTATCCTACGAGCAGTACTTC.

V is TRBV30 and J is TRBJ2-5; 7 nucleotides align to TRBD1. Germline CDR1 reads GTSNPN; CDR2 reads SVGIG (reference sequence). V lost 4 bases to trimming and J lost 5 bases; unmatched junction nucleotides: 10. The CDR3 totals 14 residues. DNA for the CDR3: TGTGCCTGGAATCCCCGACAGGGACGGGAGACCCAGTACTTC. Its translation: CAWNPRQGRETQYF.

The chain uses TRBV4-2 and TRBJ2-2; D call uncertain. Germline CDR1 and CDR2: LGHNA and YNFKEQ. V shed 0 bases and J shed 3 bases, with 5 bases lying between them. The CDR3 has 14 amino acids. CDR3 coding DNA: TGTGCCAGCAGCCAAGATGGACACACCGGGGAGCTGTTTTTT. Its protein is CASSQDGHTGELFF.

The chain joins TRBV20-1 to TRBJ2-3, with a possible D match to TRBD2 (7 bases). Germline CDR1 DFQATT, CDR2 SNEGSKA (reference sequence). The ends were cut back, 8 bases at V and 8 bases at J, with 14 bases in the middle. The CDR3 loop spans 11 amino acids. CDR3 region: CSMQGGGTQYF. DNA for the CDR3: TGCAGTATGCAAGGGGGGGGTACGCAGTATTTT.

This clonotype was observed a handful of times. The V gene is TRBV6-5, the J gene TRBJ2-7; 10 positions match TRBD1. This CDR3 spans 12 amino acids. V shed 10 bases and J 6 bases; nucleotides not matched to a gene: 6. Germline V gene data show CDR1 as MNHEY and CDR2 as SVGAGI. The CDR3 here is CATGTGVGEQYF. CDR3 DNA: TGTGCCACTGGGACAGGGGTAGGCGAGCAGTACTTC.

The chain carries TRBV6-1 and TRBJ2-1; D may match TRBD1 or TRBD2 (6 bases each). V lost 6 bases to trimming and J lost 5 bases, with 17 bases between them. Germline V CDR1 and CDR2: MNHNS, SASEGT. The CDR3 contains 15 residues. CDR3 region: CASSGYQGGNNEQFF. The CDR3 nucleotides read TGTGCCAGCAGCGGATATCAAGGGGGGAACAATGAGCAGTTCTTC.

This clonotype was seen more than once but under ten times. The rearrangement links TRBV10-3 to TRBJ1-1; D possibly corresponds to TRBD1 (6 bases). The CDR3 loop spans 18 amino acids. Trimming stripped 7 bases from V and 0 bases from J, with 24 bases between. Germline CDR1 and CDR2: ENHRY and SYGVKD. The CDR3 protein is CAINRGGRTSPMNTEAFF. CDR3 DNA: TGTGCCATCAATCGCGGGGGGCGGACAAGTCCTATGAACACTGAAGCTTTCTTT.

CDR3 amino acids: CASRDRGRNEQYF. Here the CDR3 DNA reads TGCGCCAGCAGGGACAGGGGGAGGAACGAGCAGTACTTC. The rearrangement uses TRBV10-2 and TRBJ2-7, with 10 bases lining up with TRBD1. The CDR3 is 13 residues long. Trimming cost V 6 bases and J 5 bases; bases outside gene matches: 4. The V gene's germline CDR1 is WSHSY and CDR2 SAAADI.

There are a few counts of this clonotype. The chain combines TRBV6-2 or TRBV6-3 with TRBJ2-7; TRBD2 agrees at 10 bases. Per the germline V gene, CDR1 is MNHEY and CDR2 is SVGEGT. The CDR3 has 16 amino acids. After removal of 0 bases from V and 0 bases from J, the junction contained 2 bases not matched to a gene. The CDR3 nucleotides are TGTGCCAGCAGTTACTCAGCTAGCGGGAGCTCCTACGAGCAGTACTTC. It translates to CASSYSASGSSYEQYF.

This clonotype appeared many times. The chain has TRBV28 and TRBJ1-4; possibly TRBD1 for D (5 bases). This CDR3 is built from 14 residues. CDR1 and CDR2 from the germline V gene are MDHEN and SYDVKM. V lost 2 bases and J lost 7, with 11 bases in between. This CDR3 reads CASSLTGTGEKLFF. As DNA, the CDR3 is TGTGCCAGCAGTTTAACGGGGACGGGTGAAAAACTGTTTTTT. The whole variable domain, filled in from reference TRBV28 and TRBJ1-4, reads DVKVTQSSRYLVKRTGEKVFLECVQDMDHENMFWYRQDPGLGLRLIYFSYDVKMKEKGDIPEGYSVSREKKERFSLILESASTNQTSMYLCASSLTGTGEKLFFGSGTQLSVL.

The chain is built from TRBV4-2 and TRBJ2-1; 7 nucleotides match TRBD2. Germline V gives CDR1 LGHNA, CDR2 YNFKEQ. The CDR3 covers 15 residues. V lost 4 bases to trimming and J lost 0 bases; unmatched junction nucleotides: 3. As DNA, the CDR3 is TGTGCCAGCAGCCTCCTAGCGGACTCCTACAATGAGCAGTTCTTC. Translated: CASSLLADSYNEQFF.

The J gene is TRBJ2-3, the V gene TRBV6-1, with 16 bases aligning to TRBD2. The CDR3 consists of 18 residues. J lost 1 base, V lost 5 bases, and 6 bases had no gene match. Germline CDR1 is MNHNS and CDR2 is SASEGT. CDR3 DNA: TGTGCCAGCAGTACGGGACTAGCGGGGGGGCGGGGCACAGATACGCAGTATTTT. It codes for CASSTGLAGGRGTDTQYF.

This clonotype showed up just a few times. The CDR3 loop reads CATGLAGGQETQYF. The CDR3, as DNA: TGTGCCACCGGACTAGCGGGGGGCCAAGAGACCCAGTACTTC. This chain connects TRBV7-2 to TRBJ2-5; TRBD2 matches 14 bases. This CDR3 comprises 14 residues. Germline CDR1 is SGHTA and CDR2 is FQGNSA. With 10 bases clipped from V and 1 base from J, the junction kept 2 bases outside the gene matches. Full variable domain (remainder filled in from reference TRBV7-2 and TRBJ2-5): GAGVSQSPSNKVTEKGKDVELRCDPISGHTALYWYRQSLGQGLEFLIYFQGNSAPDKSGLPSDRFSAERTGGSVSTLTIQRTQQEDSAVYLCATGLAGGQETQYFGPGTRLLVL.

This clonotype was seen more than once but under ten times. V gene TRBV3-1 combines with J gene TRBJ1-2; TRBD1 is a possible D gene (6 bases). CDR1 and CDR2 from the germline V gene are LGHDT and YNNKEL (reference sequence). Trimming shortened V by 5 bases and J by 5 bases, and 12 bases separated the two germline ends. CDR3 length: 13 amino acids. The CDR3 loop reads CASSFGQSYGYTF. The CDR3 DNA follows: TGTGCCAGCAGCTTTGGACAGTCTTATGGCTACACCTTC.

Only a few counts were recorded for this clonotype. The CDR3 DNA reads as TGCAGTGCTAGTCTCGCTGGTGTGCGGTTTGAGACCCAGTACTTC. This gives the protein CSASLAGVRFETQYF. This rearrangement joins TRBV20-1 to TRBJ2-5; unclear D gene. The germline V gene encodes CDR1 DFQATT and CDR2 SNEGSKA (reference sequence). The V and J ends lost 3 bases and 5 bases respectively, with 19 bases between them. This CDR3 contains 15 residues.

DNA of the CDR3: TGTGCCAGCACCACGGACATCCCATGGAACACCGGGGAGCTGTTTTTT. Encoded protein: CASTTDIPWNTGELFF. The chain carries TRBV6-2 or TRBV6-3 and TRBJ2-2, with D perhaps matching TRBD1 (5 bases). This CDR3 comprises 16 residues. The germline CDR1 and CDR2 sequences are MNHEY and SVGEGT. V was cut by 7 bases and J by 1 base, with 16 bases left in between.

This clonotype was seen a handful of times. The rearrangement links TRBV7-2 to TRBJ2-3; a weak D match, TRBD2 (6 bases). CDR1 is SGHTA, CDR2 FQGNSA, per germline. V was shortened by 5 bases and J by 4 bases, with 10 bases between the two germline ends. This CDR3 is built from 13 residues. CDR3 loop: CASSRGMADTQYF. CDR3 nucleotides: TGTGCCAGCAGCCGCGGGATGGCAGATACGCAGTATTTT.

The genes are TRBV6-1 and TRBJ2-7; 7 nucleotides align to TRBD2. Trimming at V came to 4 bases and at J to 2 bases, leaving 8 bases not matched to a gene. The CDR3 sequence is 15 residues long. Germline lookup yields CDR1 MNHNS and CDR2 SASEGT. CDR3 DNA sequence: TGTGCCAGCAGTGTATCTGGGGAGGGAACCTACGAGCAGTACTTC. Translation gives CASSVSGEGTYEQYF.

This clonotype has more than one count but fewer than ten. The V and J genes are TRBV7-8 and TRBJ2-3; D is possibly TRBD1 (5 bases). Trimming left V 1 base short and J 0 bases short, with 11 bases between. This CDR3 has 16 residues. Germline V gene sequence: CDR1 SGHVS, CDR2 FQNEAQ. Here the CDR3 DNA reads TGTGCCAGCAGCTTAGTGAGCAGGGCTAGCACAGATACGCAGTATTTT. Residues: CASSLVSRASTDTQYF.

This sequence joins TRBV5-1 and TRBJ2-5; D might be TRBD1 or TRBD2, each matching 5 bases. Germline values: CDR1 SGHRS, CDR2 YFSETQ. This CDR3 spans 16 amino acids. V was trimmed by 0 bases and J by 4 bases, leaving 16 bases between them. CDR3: CASSLESGMRGETQYF. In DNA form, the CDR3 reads TGCGCCAGCAGCTTGGAGTCGGGGATGAGGGGAGAGACCCAGTACTTC.

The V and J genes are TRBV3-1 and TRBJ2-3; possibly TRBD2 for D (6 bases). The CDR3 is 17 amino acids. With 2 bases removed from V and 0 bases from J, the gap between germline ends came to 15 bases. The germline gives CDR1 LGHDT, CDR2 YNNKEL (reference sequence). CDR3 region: CASSQISAGTSTDTQYF. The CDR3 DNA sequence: TGTGCCAGCAGCCAAATCAGCGCGGGGACTAGCACAGATACGCAGTATTTT.

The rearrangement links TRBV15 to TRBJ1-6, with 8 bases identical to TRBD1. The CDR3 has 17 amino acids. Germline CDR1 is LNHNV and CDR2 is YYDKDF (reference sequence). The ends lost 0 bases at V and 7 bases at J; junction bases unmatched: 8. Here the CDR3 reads CATSRDRGQGGNSPLHF. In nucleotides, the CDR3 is TGTGCCACCAGCAGAGATCGAGGACAGGGCGGGAATTCACCCCTCCACTTT.

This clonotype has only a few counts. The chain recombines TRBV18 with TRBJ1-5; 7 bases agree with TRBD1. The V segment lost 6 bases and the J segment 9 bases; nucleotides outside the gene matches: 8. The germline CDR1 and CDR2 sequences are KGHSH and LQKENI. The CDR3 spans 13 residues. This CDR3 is CASSAGTDGPQHF. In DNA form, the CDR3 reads TGTGCCAGCTCGGCCGGGACAGATGGGCCCCAGCATTTT.

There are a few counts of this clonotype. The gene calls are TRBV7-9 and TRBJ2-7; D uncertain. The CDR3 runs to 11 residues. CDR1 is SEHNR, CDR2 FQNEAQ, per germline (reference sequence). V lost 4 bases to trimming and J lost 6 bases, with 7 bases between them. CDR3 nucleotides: TGTGCCAGCAGCTCCGATGTCGAGCAGTACTTC. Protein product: CASSSDVEQYF.

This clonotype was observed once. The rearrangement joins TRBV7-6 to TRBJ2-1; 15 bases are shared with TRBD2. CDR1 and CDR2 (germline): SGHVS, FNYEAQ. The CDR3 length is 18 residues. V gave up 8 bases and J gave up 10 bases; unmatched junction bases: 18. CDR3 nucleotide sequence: TGTGCCAGCCTGGCCTCCTGGACTAGCGGGAGGGCGGGCAAAGAGCAGTTCTTC. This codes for CASLASWTSGRAGKEQFF.